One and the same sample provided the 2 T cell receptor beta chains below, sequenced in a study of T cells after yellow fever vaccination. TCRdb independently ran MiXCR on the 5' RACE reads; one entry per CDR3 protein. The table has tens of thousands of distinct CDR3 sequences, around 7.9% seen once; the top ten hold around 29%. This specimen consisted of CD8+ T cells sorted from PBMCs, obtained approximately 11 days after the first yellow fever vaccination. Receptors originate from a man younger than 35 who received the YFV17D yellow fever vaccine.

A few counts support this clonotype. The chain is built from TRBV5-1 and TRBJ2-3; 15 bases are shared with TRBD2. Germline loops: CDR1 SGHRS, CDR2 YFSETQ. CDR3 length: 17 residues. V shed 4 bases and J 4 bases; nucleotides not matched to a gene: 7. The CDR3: CASSPGLAGGLSDTQYF. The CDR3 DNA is TGCGCCAGCAGCCCAGGACTAGCGGGGGGGCTTTCAGATACGCAGTATTTT.

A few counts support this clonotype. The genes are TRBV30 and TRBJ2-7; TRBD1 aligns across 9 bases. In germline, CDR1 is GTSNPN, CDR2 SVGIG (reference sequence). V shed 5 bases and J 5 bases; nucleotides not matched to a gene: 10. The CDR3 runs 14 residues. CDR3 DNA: TGTGCCTGGGATACAACAGGGGGCAGGGACGAGCAGTACTTC. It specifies CAWDTTGGRDEQYF.